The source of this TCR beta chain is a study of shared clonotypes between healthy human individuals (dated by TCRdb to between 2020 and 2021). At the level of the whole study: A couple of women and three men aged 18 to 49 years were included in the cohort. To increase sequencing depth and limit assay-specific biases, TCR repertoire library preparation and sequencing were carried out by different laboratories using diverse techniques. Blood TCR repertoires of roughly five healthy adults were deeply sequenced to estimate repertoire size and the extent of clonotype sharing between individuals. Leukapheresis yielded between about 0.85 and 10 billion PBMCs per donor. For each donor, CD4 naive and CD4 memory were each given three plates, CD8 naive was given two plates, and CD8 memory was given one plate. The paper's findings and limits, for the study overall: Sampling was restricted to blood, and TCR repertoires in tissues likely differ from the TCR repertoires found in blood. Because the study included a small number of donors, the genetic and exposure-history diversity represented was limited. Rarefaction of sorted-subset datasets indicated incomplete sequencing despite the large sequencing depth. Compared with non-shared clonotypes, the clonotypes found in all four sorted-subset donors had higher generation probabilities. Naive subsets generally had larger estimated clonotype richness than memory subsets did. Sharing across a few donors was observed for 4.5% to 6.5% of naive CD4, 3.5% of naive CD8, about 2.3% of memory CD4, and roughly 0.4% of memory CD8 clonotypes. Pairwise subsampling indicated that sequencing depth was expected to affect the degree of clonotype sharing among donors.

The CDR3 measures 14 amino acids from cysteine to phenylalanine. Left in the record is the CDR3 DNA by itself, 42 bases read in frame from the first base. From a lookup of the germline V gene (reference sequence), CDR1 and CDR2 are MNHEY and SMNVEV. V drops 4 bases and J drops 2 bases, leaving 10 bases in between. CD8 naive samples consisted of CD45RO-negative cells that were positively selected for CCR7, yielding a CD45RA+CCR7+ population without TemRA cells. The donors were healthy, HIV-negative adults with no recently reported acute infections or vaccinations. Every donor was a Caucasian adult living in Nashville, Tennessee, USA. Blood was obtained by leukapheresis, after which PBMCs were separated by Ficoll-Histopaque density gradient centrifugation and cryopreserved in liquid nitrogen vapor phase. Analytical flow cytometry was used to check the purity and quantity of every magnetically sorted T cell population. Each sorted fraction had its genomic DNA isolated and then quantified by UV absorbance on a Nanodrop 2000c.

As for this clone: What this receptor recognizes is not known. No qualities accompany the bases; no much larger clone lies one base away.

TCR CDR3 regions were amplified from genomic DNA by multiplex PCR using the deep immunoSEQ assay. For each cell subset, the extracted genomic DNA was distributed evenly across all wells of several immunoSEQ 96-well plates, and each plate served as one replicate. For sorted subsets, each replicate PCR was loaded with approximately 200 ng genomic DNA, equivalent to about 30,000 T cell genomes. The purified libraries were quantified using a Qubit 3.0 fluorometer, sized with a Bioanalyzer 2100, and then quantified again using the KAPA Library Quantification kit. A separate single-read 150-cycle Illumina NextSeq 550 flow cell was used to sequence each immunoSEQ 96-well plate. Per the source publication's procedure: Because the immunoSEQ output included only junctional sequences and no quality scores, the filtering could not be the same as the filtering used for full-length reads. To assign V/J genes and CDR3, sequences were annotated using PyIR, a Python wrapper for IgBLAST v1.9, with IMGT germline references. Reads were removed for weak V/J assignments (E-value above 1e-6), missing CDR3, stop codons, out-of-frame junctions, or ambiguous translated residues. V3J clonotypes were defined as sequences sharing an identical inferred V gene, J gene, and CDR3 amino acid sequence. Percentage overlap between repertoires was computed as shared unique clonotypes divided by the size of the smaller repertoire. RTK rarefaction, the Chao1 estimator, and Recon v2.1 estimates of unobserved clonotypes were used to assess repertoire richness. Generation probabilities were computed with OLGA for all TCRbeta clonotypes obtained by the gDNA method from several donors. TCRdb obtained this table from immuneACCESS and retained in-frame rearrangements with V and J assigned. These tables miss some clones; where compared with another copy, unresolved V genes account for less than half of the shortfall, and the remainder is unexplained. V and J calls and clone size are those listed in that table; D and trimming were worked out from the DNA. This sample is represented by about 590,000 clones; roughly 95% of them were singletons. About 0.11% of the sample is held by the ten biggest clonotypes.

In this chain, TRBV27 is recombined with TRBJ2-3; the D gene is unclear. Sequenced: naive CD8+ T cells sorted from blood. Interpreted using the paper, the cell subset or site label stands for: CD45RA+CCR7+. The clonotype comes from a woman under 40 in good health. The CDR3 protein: CASSYSDSTDTQYF. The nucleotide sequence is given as TGTGCCAGCAGTTACTCCGACTCCACAGATACGCAGTATTTT.